Listed here is a single T cell receptor beta chain. As yet, its antigen is unknown. The record originates from a study of vaccination effects on CD4 cells after COVID-19. Whole-study context: Two-dose BNT162b2 or mRNA-1273 vaccination was given to participants.

Sequencing was performed with immunoSEQ multiplex PCR; in TCRdb, only in-frame clones are kept and a portion is missing. The data show under 80,000 clones, about 70% seen once. CDR1 is WSHSY, CDR2 SAAADI, per germline. V shed 4 bases and J shed 4 bases, with 4 bases lying between them. The CDR3 is 11 amino acids. Antigen-specific CD4+ T cells expanded by the ViraFEST assay with viral peptide pools were then sequenced. Culturing for 10 to 11 days preceded CD4+ T cell isolation. Cultures of fewer than 2.5 million PBMC per well contained 10 IU/ml IL-2 plus 10 ug/ml peptides. V usage is TRBV10-2 and J usage is TRBJ2-5; D is uncertain. This TCR was recovered from a human donor who received a COVID-19 vaccine. This specimen consisted of CD4+ T cells from PBMCs cultured with HCoV-229E spike peptides, obtained before COVID-19 vaccination. The CDR3 loop is CASSGRETQYF. CDR3 bases: TGCGCCAGCAGTGGTAGAGAGACCCAGTACTTC.